The 26 T cell receptor beta chains reported below all come from one sample, sequenced in a study of blood T cell repertoires in COVID-19. The method was immunoSEQ multiplex PCR; TCRdb's version includes in-frame clones alone and lacks a portion of them. The top ten clones hold about 4.6% of a sample with more than 300,000 clones, over 75% of them seen once. The sample taken for sequencing was PBMCs or T cells enriched from blood (not recorded which). All receptors come from a man aged 25-40 years who had recovered from COVID-19.

This sequence joins TRBV5-6 and TRBJ1-1, with D possibly being TRBD1 (6 bases). CDR1 and CDR2 from the germline V gene are SGHDT and YYEEEE. V was cut by 1 base and J by 5 bases, with 15 bases left in between. The CDR3 length is 15 residues. CDR3 DNA: TGTGCCAGCAGCTTGTACGCAGGGGCGCAAACTGAAGCTTTCTTT. It specifies CASSLYAGAQTEAFF.

Here the CDR3 reads CASSQTSGRDTQYF. CDR3 DNA: TGTGCCAGCAGCCAGACTAGCGGGAGAGATACGCAGTATTTT. The V and J genes are TRBV9 and TRBJ2-3; 12 nucleotides align to TRBD2. The CDR3 extends over 14 amino acids. The germline gives CDR1 SGDLS, CDR2 YYNGEE. J lost 5 bases, V lost 4 bases, and 2 bases had no gene match.

V usage is TRBV27 and J usage is TRBJ2-1; D call uncertain. This CDR3 comprises 17 residues. Germline loops: CDR1 MNHEY, CDR2 SMNVEV (reference sequence). V was trimmed by 4 bases and J by 1 base, leaving 17 bases between them. This chain's CDR3 is CASSSSGSSASYNEQFF. CDR3 DNA sequence: TGTGCCAGCAGTTCCTCCGGGTCCTCGGCGTCCTACAATGAGCAGTTCTTC.

The chain recombines TRBV6-5 with TRBJ2-7; 9 positions match TRBD2. This CDR3 has 15 amino acids. Germline trimming cut 5 bases from V and 0 bases from J; bases unmatched to any gene: 5. The germline V gene encodes CDR1 MNHEY and CDR2 SVGAGI. CDR3 in amino acids: CASSTGTSRSYEQYF. In nucleotides, the CDR3 is TGTGCCAGCAGTACCGGGACTAGCCGCTCCTACGAGCAGTACTTC.

The V gene is TRBV7-9, the J gene TRBJ2-1, with 8 nucleotides matching TRBD2. This CDR3 region has 17 residues. Per germline, CDR1 SEHNR and CDR2 FQNEAQ (reference sequence). V dropped 5 bases and J dropped 2; count of bases not matched to a gene: 11. CDR3 sequence reads: CASSGPAAGGTYNEQFF. The CDR3 nucleotides read TGTGCCAGCAGCGGGCCGGCGGCGGGGGGTACCTACAATGAGCAGTTCTTC.

The CDR3 loop is CAISEKSGKAFF. CDR3 bases: TGTGCCATCAGTGAGAAGTCGGGGAAAGCTTTCTTT. The gene calls are TRBV10-3 and TRBJ1-1, with D unclear. V shed 2 bases and J shed 9 bases, with 10 bases lying between them. CDR1 is ENHRY and CDR2 is SYGVKD in the germline V gene. The length of the CDR3 is 12 residues.

V and J are TRBV4-1 and TRBJ2-3, with 8 bases aligning to TRBD2. CDR3 length: 18 amino acids. Per germline, CDR1 MGHRA and CDR2 YSYEKL. J gave up 1 base and V 1 base, and 10 bases lay outside the gene matches. CDR3 sequence: CASSQVFGTRDRTDTQYF. The CDR3 DNA reads as TGCGCCAGCAGCCAAGTATTCGGGACTAGGGATCGCACAGATACGCAGTATTTT.

The gene calls are TRBV4-1 and TRBJ2-7; 9 bases agree with TRBD1. V trimming: 5 bases; J trimming: 6 bases; junction bases outside the gene matches: 11. Germline V gene data show CDR1 as MGHRA and CDR2 as YSYEKL. The CDR3 length is 15 residues. CDR3 bases: TGCGCCAGCAGCGTCGAAACTGGACAGGGGACCGAGCAGTACTTC. Protein product: CASSVETGQGTEQYF.

This chain connects TRBV24-1 to TRBJ2-7; 9 bases agree with TRBD1. V lost 3 bases to trimming and J lost 4 bases; unmatched junction nucleotides: 9. Per the germline V gene, CDR1 is KGHDR and CDR2 is SFDVKD. This CDR3 contains 16 residues. The CDR3 DNA reads TGTGCCACCAGTGATGGCCGACGGGGACAGGGTTACGAGCAGTACTTC. Protein product: CATSDGRRGQGYEQYF.

The genes are TRBV18 and TRBJ1-4; unclear D gene. Looked up from germline, CDR1 is KGHSH and CDR2 is LQKENI. V lost 6 bases and J 5 bases, leaving 13 bases between the germline ends. The CDR3 totals 14 residues. In nucleotides, the CDR3 is TGTGCCAGCTCCCCAAGCCAGGCAAATGAAAAACTGTTTTTT. Protein sequence: CASSPSQANEKLFF.

The chain has TRBV7-6 and TRBJ2-1; 7 nucleotides match TRBD2. The CDR3 runs 15 residues. V dropped 5 bases and J dropped 9; count of bases not matched to a gene: 13. Germline V gene sequence: CDR1 SGHVS, CDR2 FNYEAQ. The CDR3 region has the DNA TGTGCCAGCAGCCGTTGGCGGGAGAATGTAAGTGAGCAGTTCTTC. Encoded protein: CASSRWRENVSEQFF.

A single count supports this clone. This chain joins TRBV18 and TRBJ1-5; D is unclear. Germline loops: CDR1 KGHSH, CDR2 LQKENI. V lost 0 bases and J lost 3, with 9 bases in between. There are 15 residues in the CDR3. CDR3 coding DNA: TGTGCCAGCTCACCACCGGCGGAAATCAATCAGCCCCAGCATTTT. Its protein is CASSPPAEINQPQHF.

V is TRBV7-9 and J is TRBJ2-1; 8 positions agree with TRBD2. The germline V gene encodes CDR1 SEHNR and CDR2 FQNEAQ (reference sequence). CDR3 length: 15 residues. V was clipped by 5 bases and J by 7 bases; unmatched bases: 10. In DNA form, the CDR3 reads TGTGCCAGCAGCCCTCAGCGGGAGTTATGGAATGAGCAGTTCTTC. Encoded protein: CASSPQRELWNEQFF.

This clone was observed many times. The chain carries TRBV19 and TRBJ2-2; D unclear. In germline, CDR1 is LNHDA, CDR2 SQIVND (reference sequence). V gave up 3 bases and J gave up 2 bases, with 13 bases separating them. The CDR3 has 16 amino acids. The CDR3 bases are TGTGCCAGTAGTATTTTACACCACCCAAACACCGGGGAGCTGTTTTTT. Protein sequence: CASSILHHPNTGELFF.

The chain couples TRBV3-1 (or the pseudogene TRBV3-2) to TRBJ2-1; D is unresolved. The CDR3 has 12 residues. Germline V CDR1 and CDR2: LGHDT, YNNKEL (reference sequence). Trimming removed 1 base at V and 12 bases at J, with 10 bases between. This chain's CDR3 is CASSQVLLGQFF. CDR3 sequence (DNA): TGTGCCAGCAGCCAAGTCCTCCTAGGGCAGTTCTTC.

This chain uses TRBV12-3 or TRBV12-4 with TRBJ1-1; D perhaps matches TRBD1 (6 bases). The CDR3 totals 13 residues. Between the trimmed V and J ends, which lost 6 bases and 11 bases, there was a span of 19 bases. The CDR3: CASRLGQISLAFF. The CDR3 nucleotides are TGTGCCAGCAGGCTTGGACAGATATCCCTGGCTTTCTTT.

The chain couples TRBV11-2 to TRBJ1-3; a possible D gene is TRBD1 (5 bases). Trimming shortened V by 6 bases and J by 6 bases, and 24 bases separated the two germline ends. Germline V gene data show CDR1 as SGHAT and CDR2 as FQNNGV. The CDR3 contains 17 residues. CDR3 residues: CASSFTRRGTLENTIYF. DNA of the CDR3: TGTGCCAGCAGTTTCACGCGGCGGGGGACCCTTGAAAACACCATATATTTT. The whole variable domain, filled in from reference TRBV11-2 and TRBJ1-3, reads EAGVAQSPRYKIIEKRQSVAFWCNPISGHATLYWYQQILGQGPKLLIQFQNNGVVDDSQLPKDRFSAERLKGVDSTLKIQPAKLEDSAVYLCASSFTRRGTLENTIYFGEGSWLTVV.

The chain is built from TRBV5-4 and TRBJ1-1; tentatively, D is TRBD1 (5 bases). V was clipped by 4 bases and J by 4 bases, with 11 bases between them. CDR3 length equals 13 residues. CDR1 is SGHNT and CDR2 is YYREEE in the germline V gene (reference sequence). CDR3: CASSRYGGTEAFF. CDR3 DNA: TGTGCCAGCAGCAGGTACGGGGGCACTGAAGCTTTCTTT.

In DNA form, the CDR3 reads TGCGCCAGCAGCCAACCGGACACCTGGCATGGCTACACCTTC. It codes for CASSQPDTWHGYTF. V gene TRBV4-1 combines with J gene TRBJ1-2; possible D gene TRBD1, 5 bases. In germline, CDR1 is MGHRA, CDR2 YSYEKL. With 2 bases removed from V and 6 bases from J, the gap between germline ends came to 13 bases. The CDR3 contains 14 residues.

This rearrangement joins TRBV30 to TRBJ1-1; 7 bases fit TRBD1. Trimming took 5 bases from V and 1 from J; bases not matched to a gene: 1. Germline V gene lookup returns CDR1 GTSNPN and CDR2 SVGIG (reference sequence). The CDR3 is 12 residues long. CDR3 in DNA: TGTGCCTGGGGGACAGCGAACACTGAAGCTTTCTTT. It translates to CAWGTANTEAFF.

The rearrangement joins TRBV25-1 to TRBJ2-7, with a tentative D call TRBD1 (6 bases). CDR3 length: 16 residues. CDR1 and CDR2 (germline): MGHDK, SYGVNS. Trimming left V 6 bases short and J 6 bases short, with 24 bases between. CDR3 sequence reads: CASSARGTHSPFEQYF. In DNA form, the CDR3 reads TGTGCCAGCAGCGCAAGGGGGACACATTCCCCTTTCGAGCAGTACTTC.

The genes are TRBV28 and TRBJ2-1; TRBD2 matches at 10 bases. Germline assignment: CDR1 MDHEN and CDR2 SYDVKM. With 6 bases clipped from V and 9 bases from J, the junction kept 11 bases outside the gene matches. The CDR3 totals 15 residues. CDR3 residues: CASRSPSGGALEQFF. DNA of the CDR3: TGTGCCAGCAGATCTCCCAGCGGGGGGGCTCTTGAGCAGTTCTTC.

The chain couples TRBV28 to TRBJ1-5; D possibly corresponds to TRBD1 (6 bases). Germline V lookup: CDR1 MDHEN, CDR2 SYDVKM. V lost 5 bases and J 0 bases, leaving 11 bases between the germline ends. The CDR3 consists of 15 residues. CDR3 region: CASSKGGGSNQPQHF. The CDR3 DNA follows: TGTGCCAGCAGTAAGGGGGGGGGTAGCAATCAGCCCCAGCATTTT.

CDR3 coding DNA: TGTGCCAGCAGCCAAGATCAGGCAGGCCTGGGAAACACCATATATTTT. Translation gives CASSQDQAGLGNTIYF. This chain uses TRBV4-2 with TRBJ1-3; D remains ambiguous. Germline CDR1 LGHNA, CDR2 YNFKEQ. The CDR3 is 16 residues long. The ends were cut back, 0 bases at V and 4 bases at J, with 13 bases in the middle.

The J gene is TRBJ1-5, the V gene TRBV2; TRBD1 matches at 7 bases. The V segment lost 10 bases and the J segment 1 base; nucleotides outside the gene matches: 4. Germline CDR1 reads SNHLY; CDR2 reads FYNNEI. This CDR3 comprises 13 residues. In nucleotides, the CDR3 is TGTGCCACCGCGGGACAGAGCAATCAGCCCCAGCATTTT. Its protein is CATAGQSNQPQHF.

This clone has a handful of counts. V is TRBV19 and J is TRBJ2-5; 7 bases align to TRBD1. CDR1 LNHDA and CDR2 SQIVND come from the germline V gene (reference sequence). This CDR3 contains 15 residues. The ends lost 7 bases at V and 4 bases at J; junction bases unmatched: 12. The CDR3 here is CASTHRGVRGETQYF. CDR3 DNA sequence: TGTGCCAGTACCCACAGGGGCGTCCGGGGAGAGACCCAGTACTTC.